A single sample is the source of the 28 T cell receptor beta chains below, sequenced in a study of blood T cell repertoires in COVID-19. Clones were read by immunoSEQ multiplex PCR, and TCRdb kept only the in-frame ones, dropping some. The sample holds 270,000 or so clones, around 86% seen once. What was sequenced was peripheral blood. These receptors were taken from a human donor in a cohort sampled during active COVID-19.

There are a few counts of this clone. The rearrangement joins TRBV2 to TRBJ2-5; tentative D call: TRBD2 (5 bases). V lost 1 base and J 5 bases, leaving 5 bases between the germline ends. In germline, CDR1 is SNHLY, CDR2 FYNNEI. This CDR3 spans 12 amino acids. CDR3 DNA: TGTGCCAGCAGTGAAGGGAGGGAGACCCAGTACTTC. Protein sequence: CASSEGRETQYF.

In DNA, the CDR3 is TGCGCCAGCAGTCCAGACAGGGGGAACACTGAAGCTTTCTTT. The encoded protein is CASSPDRGNTEAFF. The V and J genes are TRBV5-1 and TRBJ1-1, with 8 bases matching TRBD1. V trimming: 5 bases; J trimming: 1 base; junction bases outside the gene matches: 4. The CDR3 consists of 14 residues. CDR1 and CDR2 (germline): SGHRS, YFSETQ.

The CDR3 spells CAISLTGTPQETQYF. The CDR3 DNA follows: TGTGCCATCAGCTTGACCGGGACACCACAAGAGACCCAGTACTTC. The chain uses TRBV10-3 and TRBJ2-5, with D maybe TRBD1 (6 bases). This CDR3 comprises 15 residues. CDR1 ENHRY and CDR2 SYGVKD come from the germline V gene. V lost 6 bases, J lost 2 bases, and 16 bases lay in between.

V is TRBV3-1 (or the pseudogene TRBV3-2) and J is TRBJ2-3, with D possibly being TRBD2 (6 bases). The CDR3 loop spans 16 amino acids. V lost 1 base, J lost 1 base, and 12 bases lay in between. CDR1 is LGHDT, CDR2 YNNKEL, per germline (reference sequence). CDR3 loop: CASSQGLEGRTDTQYF. CDR3 coding DNA: TGTGCCAGCAGCCAAGGTCTGGAGGGACGCACAGATACGCAGTATTTT.

The gene calls are TRBV30 and TRBJ2-1; no reliable D call. The CDR3 totals 10 residues. Germline-derived CDR1 and CDR2 are GTSNPN and SVGIG (reference sequence). V gave up 3 bases and J gave up 6 bases, with 3 bases separating them. Written as DNA, the CDR3 is TGTGCCTGGAGCCGCAATGAGCAGTTCTTC. Its translation is CAWSRNEQFF.

This rearrangement joins TRBV3-1 (or the pseudogene TRBV3-2) to TRBJ2-3, with 10 bases matching TRBD2. The CDR3 totals 18 residues. V lost 0 bases, J lost 2 bases, and 8 bases stayed unmatched. CDR1 and CDR2 (germline): LGHDT, YNNKEL (reference sequence). The DNA for the CDR3 is TGTGCCAGCAGCCAAGATCAATGGACTAGCGGTAACACAGATACGCAGTATTTT. Amino acid sequence: CASSQDQWTSGNTDTQYF.

The gene calls are TRBV2 and TRBJ2-5, with 8 bases that match TRBD1. From germline, CDR1 is SNHLY and CDR2 FYNNEI. The CDR3 has 14 residues. V dropped 9 bases and J dropped 3; count of bases not matched to a gene: 9. CDR3 sequence reads: CASSLQGGKETQYF. The CDR3 DNA is TGTGCCAGTTCCTTACAGGGGGGCAAAGAGACCCAGTACTTC.

This clone was observed at least ten times. The J gene is TRBJ1-5, the V gene TRBV30; TRBD1 aligns across 7 bases. The junction had 6 bases not matched to a gene; V was cut back by 1 base and J by 0 bases. In germline, CDR1 is GTSNPN, CDR2 SVGIG (reference sequence). The CDR3 is made up of 16 amino acids. Here the CDR3 reads CAWSGGQVYSNQPQHF. DNA of the CDR3: TGTGCCTGGAGTGGAGGACAGGTCTATAGCAATCAGCCCCAGCATTTT. Supplemented by reference TRBV30 and TRBJ1-5, the full variable domain reads SQTIHQWPATLVQPVGSPLSLECTVEGTSNPNLYWYRQAAGRGLQLLFYSVGIGQISSEVPQNLSASRPQDRQFILSSKKLLLSDSGFYLCAWSGGQVYSNQPQHFGDGTRLSIL.

The rearrangement links TRBV4-2 to TRBJ2-1; 10 bases agree with TRBD1. V lost 3 bases, J lost 2 bases, and 4 bases stayed unmatched. The CDR3 is made up of 16 amino acids. Germline-derived CDR1 and CDR2 are LGHNA and YNFKEQ. The CDR3 region has the DNA TGTGCCAGCAGCCAGGCCGGGACAGGGGCCTACAATGAGCAGTTCTTC. It specifies CASSQAGTGAYNEQFF.

The chain uses TRBV5-4 and TRBJ2-1, with TRBD2 matching 8 bases. The CDR3 sequence is 15 residues long. The junction had 7 bases not matched to a gene; V was cut back by 0 bases and J by 8 bases. CDR1 is SGHNT, CDR2 YYREEE, per germline (reference sequence). CDR3 bases: TGTGCCAGCAGCTTGGTTCTAGCGGGTGGGGATGAGCAGTTCTTC. Translated, it gives CASSLVLAGGDEQFF.

This clone was recorded a few times. At one end, the junction sequence differs from germline, possibly due to a read error. CDR3 residues: CASSYSVDLSGRVF. DNA of the CDR3: TGTGCCAGCAGTTACTCCGTCGACCTTAGCGGACGAGTATTC. The chain is built from TRBV6-5 and TRBJ2-7, with D tentatively TRBD2 (6 bases). The CDR3 runs 14 residues. The V gene's germline CDR1 is MNHEY and CDR2 SVGAGI.

The table lists this clone with a count of one. This chain's CDR3 is CASSLNRGDYGYTF. The CDR3 DNA follows: TGTGCCAGCAGCTTGAACAGGGGGGACTATGGCTACACCTTC. This chain joins TRBV7-2 and TRBJ1-2; 8 bases are a match to TRBD1. Germline values: CDR1 SGHTA, CDR2 FQGNSA. V lost 3 bases to trimming and J lost 3 bases; unmatched junction nucleotides: 3. The CDR3 spans 14 residues.

The chain recombines TRBV3-1 (or the pseudogene TRBV3-2) with TRBJ2-7, with 7 nucleotides matching TRBD2. CDR3 length: 14 amino acids. CDR1 is LGHDT, CDR2 YNNKEL, per germline (reference sequence). The V and J ends lost 4 bases and 6 bases, in that order; junction bases with no gene match: 9. As DNA, the CDR3 is TGTGCCAGCAGCCTCGCCGGGGGGTATTCCGAGCAGTACTTC. Translated, it gives CASSLAGGYSEQYF.

V and J are TRBV5-4 and TRBJ2-7; perhaps TRBD2 as D (5 bases). The CDR3 spans 15 residues. Germline loops: CDR1 SGHNT, CDR2 YYREEE (reference sequence). V dropped 4 bases and J dropped 4 bases, with 18 bases sitting between them. CDR3 protein: CASSTRTREGYEQYF. The CDR3 coding sequence is TGTGCCAGCAGCACGAGGACCCGAGAGGGATACGAGCAGTACTTC.

The chain couples TRBV18 to TRBJ2-5, with no clear D. The CDR3 extends over 14 amino acids. CDR1 and CDR2 from the germline V gene are KGHSH and LQKENI. V lost 1 base and J lost 1, with 7 bases in between. The CDR3 bases are TGTGCCAGCTCACCACGAGCCGTCCAAGAGACCCAGTACTTC. Amino acid sequence: CASSPRAVQETQYF.

The rearrangement joins TRBV7-8 to TRBJ2-1; 8 nucleotides line up with TRBD1. CDR3 size: 15 residues. The germline V gene encodes CDR1 SGHVS and CDR2 FQNEAQ. V was pared by 3 bases and J by 9 bases, with 10 bases of the junction left unmatched. The chain's CDR3 is CASSFQQGAGGEQFF. CDR3 DNA: TGTGCCAGCAGCTTCCAGCAGGGGGCCGGGGGTGAGCAGTTCTTC.

The rearrangement joins TRBV4-2 to TRBJ1-1; no firm D call. Germline assignment: CDR1 LGHNA and CDR2 YNFKEQ. Trimming cost V 1 base and J 10 bases, with 10 bases left between them. The CDR3 is 12 amino acids. CDR3 region: CASSQADRGAFF. DNA for the CDR3: TGTGCCAGCAGCCAAGCCGATCGGGGAGCTTTCTTT.

The rearrangement uses TRBV6-4 and TRBJ2-3; the D gene is possibly TRBD1 (5 bases). Germline V gene sequence: CDR1 MRHNA, CDR2 SNTAGT. V was pared by 3 bases and J by 5 bases, with 12 bases between. There are 14 residues in the CDR3. The CDR3 DNA is TGTGCCAGCAGTGAGACAGCCACCCTAGATACGCAGTATTTT. This codes for CASSETATLDTQYF.

The chain carries TRBV27 and TRBJ1-1, with 8 bases aligning to TRBD1. Germline V gene sequence: CDR1 MNHEY, CDR2 SMNVEV (reference sequence). V lost 3 bases, J lost 6 bases, and 12 bases stayed unmatched. The CDR3 is 16 residues long. The CDR3 region has the DNA TGTGCCAGCAGTTTTTCGCTGGGACAGGTTCTGGCTGAAGCTTTCTTT. Its protein product is CASSFSLGQVLAEAFF.

For the CDR3, the DNA is TGTGCCACCAGCAGAGATCTGACACAGGGTAGTCAGCCCCAGCATTTT. It codes for CATSRDLTQGSQPQHF. The chain employs TRBV15 and TRBJ1-5, with D perhaps matching TRBD1 (6 bases). CDR1 LNHNV and CDR2 YYDKDF come from the germline V gene (reference sequence). This CDR3 is 16 amino acids long. Trimming took 0 bases from V and 6 from J, leaving 15 bases between them.

The chain combines TRBV5-8 with TRBJ2-1, with 11 nucleotides matching TRBD2. Germline trimming cut 7 bases from V and 0 bases from J; bases unmatched to any gene: 15. Germline V CDR1 and CDR2: SGHTS, YDEGEE. This CDR3 has 19 amino acids. The CDR3 region has the DNA TGTGCCAGCTTACCCGGGGCACTAGCGGGAGTTAGCTCCTACAATGAGCAGTTCTTC. Translation: CASLPGALAGVSSYNEQFF.

The V call is TRBV5-4, the J call TRBJ2-1; 10 positions match TRBD1. Trimming cost V 4 bases and J 2 bases; bases outside gene matches: 3. CDR1 is SGHNT and CDR2 is YYREEE in the germline V gene (reference sequence). The CDR3 extends over 15 amino acids. CDR3 residues: CASSRDRGPYNEQFF. CDR3 in DNA: TGTGCCAGCAGCCGGGACAGGGGCCCCTACAATGAGCAGTTCTTC.

The gene calls are TRBV7-2 and TRBJ2-3; 7 nucleotides align to TRBD2. Looked up from germline, CDR1 is SGHTA and CDR2 is FQGNSA. The J segment lost 4 bases and the V segment lost 5 bases, leaving 12 bases of the junction unmatched. The CDR3 covers 16 residues. The CDR3: CASSATSGGGPDTQYF. The DNA of the CDR3 is TGTGCCAGCAGCGCAACGAGTGGGGGAGGGCCAGATACGCAGTATTTT.

This chain uses TRBV18 with TRBJ2-5; TRBD1 agrees at 7 bases. The CDR3 loop spans 14 amino acids. V lost 6 bases and J lost 5; bases outside the gene matches: 9. Germline V gives CDR1 KGHSH, CDR2 LQKENI. The CDR3 reads CASSAQGKRETQYF. The CDR3 DNA reads as TGTGCCAGCTCCGCACAGGGGAAAAGGGAGACCCAGTACTTC. Supplemented by reference TRBV18 and TRBJ2-5, the full variable domain reads NAGVMQNPRHLVRRRGQEARLRCSPMKGHSHVYWYRQLPEEGLKFMVYLQKENIIDESGMPKERFSAEFPKEGPSILRIQQVVRGDSAAYFCASSAQGKRETQYFGPGTRLLVL.

The rearrangement links TRBV3-1 (or the pseudogene TRBV3-2) to TRBJ1-1; possibly TRBD1 for D (5 bases). The germline CDR1 and CDR2 sequences are LGHDT and YNNKEL (reference sequence). This CDR3 is built from 17 residues. With 0 bases removed from V and 2 bases from J, the gap between germline ends came to 16 bases. The CDR3 protein is CASSQDRGRASNTEAFF. In nucleotides, the CDR3 is TGTGCCAGCAGCCAAGATAGGGGAAGGGCCTCAAACACTGAAGCTTTCTTT.

The V call is TRBV15, the J call TRBJ1-4; TRBD1 aligns across 9 bases. The CDR3 loop spans 18 amino acids. The junction had 12 bases not matched to a gene; V was cut back by 5 bases and J by 2 bases. Germline V CDR1 and CDR2: LNHNV, YYDKDF (reference sequence). The CDR3 spells CATSVYGQGRGTNEKLFF. CDR3 in DNA: TGTGCCACCAGCGTCTATGGACAGGGGAGAGGGACTAATGAAAAACTGTTTTTT.

V and J are TRBV19 and TRBJ1-5; 9 bases are shared with TRBD1. Per the germline V gene, CDR1 is LNHDA and CDR2 is SQIVND (reference sequence). The CDR3 length is 16 residues. The V gene end was trimmed by 5 bases and the J gene end by 7 bases; junction bases not matched to a gene: 12. CDR3 coding DNA: TGTGCCAGTAGTCTTAGACCGACAGGGGGTAACCAGCCCCAGCATTTT. Amino acids: CASSLRPTGGNQPQHF.

The chain couples TRBV5-4 to TRBJ2-7; 7 nucleotides match TRBD2. With V trimmed by 0 bases and J by 0 bases, 6 bases remained unmatched. Germline CDR1 and CDR2: SGHNT and YYREEE (reference sequence). The CDR3 contains 16 residues. For the CDR3, the DNA is TGTGCCAGCAGCTTGGGCCGGGACTACCTCTCCTACGAGCAGTACTTC. Amino acid sequence: CASSLGRDYLSYEQYF.